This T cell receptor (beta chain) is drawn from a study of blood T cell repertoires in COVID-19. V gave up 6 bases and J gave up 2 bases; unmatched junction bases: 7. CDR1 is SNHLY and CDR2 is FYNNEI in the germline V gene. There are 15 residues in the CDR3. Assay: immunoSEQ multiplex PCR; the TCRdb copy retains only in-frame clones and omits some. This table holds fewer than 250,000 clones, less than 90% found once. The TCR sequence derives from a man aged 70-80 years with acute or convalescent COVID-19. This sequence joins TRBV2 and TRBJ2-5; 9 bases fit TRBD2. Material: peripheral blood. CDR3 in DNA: TGTGCCAGCAGGAGACTAGCGGCTAAACAAGAGACCCAGTACTTC. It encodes CASRRLAAKQETQYF.